The subject of this entry is one T cell receptor beta chain. This sample is drawn from a study of blood T cell repertoires in COVID-19. Germline assignment: CDR1 MDHEN and CDR2 SYDVKM. The CDR3 totals 15 residues. Germline trimming cut 0 bases from V and 3 bases from J; bases unmatched to any gene: 3. Using immunoSEQ multiplex PCR, the repertoire was profiled, and TCRdb retains in-frame clones only, with some absent. This table has some 50,000 clones, 80% to 85% appearing once. The chain employs TRBV28 and TRBJ2-5; 8 bases are a match to TRBD2. The sequenced sample was peripheral blood. The TCR originated in a man between 50 and 59 years old with acute or convalescent COVID-19. CDR3 region: CASSLWAGGEETQYF. The CDR3 coding sequence is TGTGCCAGCAGTTTATGGGCCGGGGGGGAAGAGACCCAGTACTTC.